The 8 T cell receptor beta chains reported below all come from one sample, sequenced in a study of T-cell reconstitution after alpha-beta-depleted transplantation in children (dated by TCRdb to 2016 to 2018). The method was PCR. Sequencing instrument: Illumina HiSeq 2500. Molecular barcoding was employed in the preparation of TCR libraries, with unique molecular identifiers being used to normalize TCRbeta repertoire quantification. TCRdb applied fastp at Q25 and MiXCR to the public reads, then kept only in-frame beta chains. Records with the same CDR3 protein are collapsed into one entry carrying the most frequent genes and DNA. A total of under 350,000 distinct CDR3 sequences appear in this sample, approximately 9.8% of them only once. About a tenth of the sample is held by the ten biggest clonotypes. Material: PBMCs from the stem cell graft donor, obtained from the stem cell graft. These receptors came from a human donor who donated a stem cell graft to a child with SCID.

In this sample, this clonotype turned up a few times. J is TRBJ2-1 and V is TRBV5-1; 13 bases fit TRBD2. J was trimmed by 6 bases and V by 0 bases; bases with no gene match: 9. From germline, CDR1 is SGHRS and CDR2 YFSETQ. CDR3 size: 18 residues. CDR3 in amino acids: CASSLELAGGNVGNEQFF. The CDR3 nucleotides read TGCGCCAGCAGCTTGGAACTAGCGGGGGGGAATGTCGGCAATGAGCAGTTCTTC.

This chain connects TRBV6-1 to TRBJ2-5; 13 bases match TRBD2. V trimming: 6 bases; J trimming: 2 bases; junction bases outside the gene matches: 9. Germline lookup yields CDR1 MNHNS and CDR2 SASEGT. The CDR3 is 17 residues long. The CDR3 DNA follows: TGTGCCAGCAGCCTCGGACTAGCGGGGGATACGCAAGAGACCCAGTACTTC. It is translated as CASSLGLAGDTQETQYF.

This chain links TRBV7-2 with TRBJ2-7; TRBD1 agrees at 9 bases. CDR1 is SGHTA and CDR2 is FQGNSA in the germline V gene. Unmatched junction bases numbered 4, after V lost 5 bases and J lost 2 bases. The length of the CDR3 is 14 residues. CDR3 protein: CASSPWTGAYEQYF. The CDR3 nucleotides read TGTGCCAGCAGCCCCTGGACAGGGGCCTACGAGCAGTACTTC.

The table lists this clonotype with a few counts. The chain joins TRBV11-1 to TRBJ2-1, with a possible D match to TRBD2 (6 bases). The germline CDR1 and CDR2 sequences are SGHAT and FQDESV (reference sequence). The CDR3 runs to 20 residues. V was shortened by 4 bases and J by 8 bases, with 33 bases between the two germline ends. The DNA for the CDR3 is TGTGCCAGCAGCTATGCGGGGTCAGGGTTTTTTTCTTTGCGACGCGATGAGCAGTTCTTC. Encoded protein: CASSYAGSGFFSLRRDEQFF.

This clonotype was seen at least ten times. The chain recombines TRBV29-1 with TRBJ1-1; D possibly corresponds to TRBD1 (5 bases). This CDR3 has 14 residues. CDR1 is SQVTM, CDR2 ANQGSEA, per germline. Trimming took off 7 bases at V and 0 bases at J, with 15 bases between the two ends. DNA for the CDR3: TGCAGCGCCGAACCGGGACCCATGAACACTGAAGCTTTCTTT. Translated: CSAEPGPMNTEAFF.

This clonotype has a handful of counts. This chain links TRBV7-9 with TRBJ2-4; the D is unclear. The CDR3 has 15 amino acids. V dropped 5 bases and J dropped 0 bases, with 11 bases sitting between them. Germline values: CDR1 SEHNR, CDR2 FQNEAQ (reference sequence). The CDR3 protein is CASSVEMGAKNIQYF. In DNA, the CDR3 is TGTGCCAGCAGCGTAGAGATGGGAGCCAAAAACATTCAGTACTTC.

V and J are TRBV5-6 and TRBJ2-2; 7 bases map to TRBD1. This CDR3 contains 16 residues. The germline CDR1 and CDR2 sequences are SGHDT and YYEEEE. V dropped 2 bases and J dropped 4; count of bases not matched to a gene: 8. DNA for the CDR3: TGTGCCAGCAGCTTTACAGGGACAGCCGTCACCGGGGAGCTGTTTTTT. This encodes CASSFTGTAVTGELFF.

This clonotype was seen only a few times. The gene calls are TRBV3-1 and TRBJ2-1, with a tentative D call TRBD2 (5 bases). The germline V gene has CDR1 LGHDT and CDR2 YNNKEL (reference sequence). The ends were cut back, 5 bases at V and 10 bases at J, with 9 bases in the middle. This CDR3 is 11 amino acids long. The CDR3: CASSLEAEQFF. Here the CDR3 DNA reads TGTGCCAGCAGCTTGGAGGCAGAGCAGTTCTTC.